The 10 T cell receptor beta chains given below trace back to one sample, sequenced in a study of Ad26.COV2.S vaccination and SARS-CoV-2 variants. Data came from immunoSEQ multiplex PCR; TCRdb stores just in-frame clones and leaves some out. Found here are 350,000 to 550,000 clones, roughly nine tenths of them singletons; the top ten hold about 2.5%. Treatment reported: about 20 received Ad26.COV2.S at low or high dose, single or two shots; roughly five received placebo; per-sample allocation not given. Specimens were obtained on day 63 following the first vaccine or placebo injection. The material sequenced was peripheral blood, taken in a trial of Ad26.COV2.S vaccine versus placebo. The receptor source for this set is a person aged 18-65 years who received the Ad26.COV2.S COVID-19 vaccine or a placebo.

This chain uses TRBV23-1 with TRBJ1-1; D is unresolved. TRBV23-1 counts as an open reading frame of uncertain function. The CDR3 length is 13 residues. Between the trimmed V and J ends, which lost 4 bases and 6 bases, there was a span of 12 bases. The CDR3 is CASSRFDGSEAFF. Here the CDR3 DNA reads TGCGCCAGCAGTCGGTTCGACGGGTCTGAAGCTTTCTTT.

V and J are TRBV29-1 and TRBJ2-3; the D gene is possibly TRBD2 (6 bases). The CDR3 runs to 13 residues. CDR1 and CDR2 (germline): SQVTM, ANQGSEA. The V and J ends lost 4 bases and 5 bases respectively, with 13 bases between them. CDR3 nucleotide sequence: TGCAGCGTTGTTGGGACTGGGGGAGATACGCAGTATTTT. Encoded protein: CSVVGTGGDTQYF.

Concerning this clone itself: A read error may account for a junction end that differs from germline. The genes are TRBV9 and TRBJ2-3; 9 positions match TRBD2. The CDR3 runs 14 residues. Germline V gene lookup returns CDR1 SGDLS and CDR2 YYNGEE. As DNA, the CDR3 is TGTGGCAGCAGCGTTAGCGGGGGCCTAGATACGCAGTATTTT. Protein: CGSSVSGGLDTQYF.

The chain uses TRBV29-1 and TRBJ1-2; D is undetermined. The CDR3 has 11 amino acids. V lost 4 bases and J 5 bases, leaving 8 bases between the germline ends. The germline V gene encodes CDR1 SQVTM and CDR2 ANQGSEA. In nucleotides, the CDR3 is TGCAGCGTTGTTTCCGTATATGGCTACACCTTC. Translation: CSVVSVYGYTF.

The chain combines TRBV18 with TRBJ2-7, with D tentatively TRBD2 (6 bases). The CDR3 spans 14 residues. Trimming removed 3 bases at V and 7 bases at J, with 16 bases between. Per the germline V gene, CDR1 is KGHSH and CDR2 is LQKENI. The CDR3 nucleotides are TGTGCCAGCTCACCTCCGGGGGTGGTGGGTGAGCAGTACTTC. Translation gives CASSPPGVVGEQYF.

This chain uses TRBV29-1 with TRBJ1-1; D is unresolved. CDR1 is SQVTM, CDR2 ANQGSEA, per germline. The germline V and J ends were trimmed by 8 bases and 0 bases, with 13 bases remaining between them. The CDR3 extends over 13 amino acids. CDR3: CSTTQSMNTEAFF. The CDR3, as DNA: TGCAGCACAACACAGAGCATGAACACTGAAGCTTTCTTT.

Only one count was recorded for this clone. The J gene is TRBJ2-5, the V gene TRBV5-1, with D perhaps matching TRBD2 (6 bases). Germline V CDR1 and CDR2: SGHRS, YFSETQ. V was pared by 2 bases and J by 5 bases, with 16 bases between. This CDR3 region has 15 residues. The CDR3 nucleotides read TGCGCCAGCAGCTTTATGCGGGGTCTTAGCGAGACCCAGTACTTC. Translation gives CASSFMRGLSETQYF.

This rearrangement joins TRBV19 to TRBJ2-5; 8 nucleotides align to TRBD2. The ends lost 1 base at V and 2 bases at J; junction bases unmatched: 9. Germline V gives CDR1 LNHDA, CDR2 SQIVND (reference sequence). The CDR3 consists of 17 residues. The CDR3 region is CASSIGGRAGGQETQYF. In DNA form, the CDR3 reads TGTGCCAGTAGTATAGGAGGGAGGGCGGGGGGTCAAGAGACCCAGTACTTC.

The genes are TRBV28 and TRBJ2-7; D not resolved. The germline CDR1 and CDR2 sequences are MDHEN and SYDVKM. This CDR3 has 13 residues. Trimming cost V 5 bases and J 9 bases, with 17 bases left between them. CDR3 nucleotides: TGTGCCAGCAGTCCCCTGGACCCGAACGGGCAGTACTTC. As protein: CASSPLDPNGQYF.

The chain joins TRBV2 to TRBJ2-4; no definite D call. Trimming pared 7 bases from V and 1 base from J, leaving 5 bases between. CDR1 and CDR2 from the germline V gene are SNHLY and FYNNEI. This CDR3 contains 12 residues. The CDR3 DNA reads TGTGCCAGCAAGTTGGCCAAAAACATTCAGTACTTC. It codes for CASKLAKNIQYF.